A single sample gave rise to the 4 T cell receptor beta chains below, sequenced in a study of spatial heterogeneity in lung cancer. Overall study findings and caveats: The number of expanded tumor alpha and beta chains correlated with mutation number.

MiXCR was run by TCRdb on the 5' RACE reads, yielding one entry per CDR3 protein. The sample lists nearly 15,000 distinct CDR3 sequences, under 8% seen once, with around 10% in the top ten. The time point was: sample taken at primary tumor resection. These TCRs are of unknown antigen specificity. The sample in question was lung tumor tissue, obtained at surgery. The receptors come from a male donor with early-stage non-small cell lung cancer.

This clonotype occurred a few times. This chain links TRBV27 with TRBJ1-1, with D unresolved. The CDR3 is 14 residues long. V lost 1 base and J 3 bases, leaving 9 bases between the germline ends. The germline CDR1 and CDR2 sequences are MNHEY and SMNVEV (reference sequence). The CDR3 spells CASSLFGSYTEAFF. In DNA form, the CDR3 reads TGTGCCAGCAGTTTATTTGGCAGCTACACTGAAGCTTTCTTT.

This clonotype appeared a few times. CDR3 nucleotide sequence: TGTGCTAGTGGTTTGGTACGAGACGGACAAACTAGCACAGATACGCAGTATTTT. The encoded protein is CASGLVRDGQTSTDTQYF. The chain joins TRBV12-5 to TRBJ2-3; D possibly corresponds to TRBD1 (5 bases). Trimming shortened V by 0 bases and J by 0 bases, and 16 bases separated the two germline ends. The V gene's germline CDR1 is LGHNT and CDR2 FRNRAP. CDR3 length: 18 residues.

Comments on this clonotype: A much more abundant neighbour one base away suggests this may be a read error. V usage is TRBV20-1 and J usage is TRBJ1-1; maybe TRBD1 (5 bases). Germline V lookup: CDR1 DFQATT, CDR2 SNEGSKA (reference sequence). V was shortened by 5 bases and J by 4 bases, with 14 bases between the two germline ends. The CDR3 runs 13 residues. CDR3: CSASQESATEAFF. The CDR3 DNA follows: TGCAGTGCTTCACAGGAATCGGCCACTGAAGCTTTCTTT.

This clonotype showed up many times. V and J are TRBV27 and TRBJ1-2; TRBD1 matches at 7 bases. The germline V gene has CDR1 MNHEY and CDR2 SMNVEV (reference sequence). After removal of 6 bases from V and 7 bases from J, the junction contained 8 bases not matched to a gene. There are 13 residues in the CDR3. The CDR3 DNA is TGTGCCAGCAGCAATGGAAGGACAGGTGGCTACACCTTC. It specifies CASSNGRTGGYTF.